The 8 T cell receptor beta chains in this list originate from one sample, sequenced in a study of blood T cell repertoires in COVID-19. Sequencing was performed with immunoSEQ multiplex PCR; in TCRdb, only in-frame clones are kept and a portion is missing. The data hold a few hundred thousand clones, with 75% to 90% observed a single time. The sample consisted of PBMCs or T cells enriched from blood (not recorded which). Source of these receptors: a middle-aged man who had recovered from COVID-19.

The chain has TRBV12-3 or TRBV12-4 and TRBJ1-5, with 9 bases matching TRBD1. This CDR3 is built from 13 residues. V lost 2 bases to trimming and J lost 7 bases; unmatched junction nucleotides: 0. In DNA, the CDR3 is TGTGCCAGCAGTTTAACAGGGGGCCAGCCCCAGCATTTT. It encodes CASSLTGGQPQHF.

This sequence joins TRBV24-1 and TRBJ1-2, with a weak D call TRBD1 (6 bases). The ends were cut back, 2 bases at V and 2 bases at J, with 14 bases in the middle. The CDR3 has 16 residues. Germline CDR1 reads KGHDR; CDR2 reads SFDVKD. CDR3 protein: CATSDSSLQGNYGYTF. The CDR3 region has the DNA TGTGCCACCAGTGATTCCTCACTCCAGGGGAACTATGGCTACACCTTC.

This clone has more than one count but fewer than ten. This chain uses TRBV30 with TRBJ1-2; the match to TRBD1 covers 8 bases. CDR1 and CDR2 (germline): GTSNPN, SVGIG (reference sequence). Trimming removed 0 bases from V and 7 bases from J; junction bases left unmatched: 7. The CDR3 consists of 14 residues. The CDR3 here is CAWSVLQGARGYTF. In DNA form, the CDR3 reads TGTGCCTGGAGTGTACTCCAGGGGGCGCGTGGCTACACCTTC.

The V gene is TRBV6-5, the J gene TRBJ1-1; TRBD1 matches 7 bases. This CDR3 is 15 amino acids long. Trimming cost V 6 bases and J 4 bases; bases outside gene matches: 11. CDR1 is MNHEY, CDR2 SVGAGI, per germline. CDR3 bases: TGTGCCAGCAGGGGACAGAATACTGGGGGCACTGAAGCTTTCTTT. It is translated as CASRGQNTGGTEAFF.

This clone was counted a single time. The chain links TRBV24-1 to TRBJ1-1; 11 nucleotides line up with TRBD1. Germline V gene lookup returns CDR1 KGHDR and CDR2 SFDVKD. The CDR3 totals 14 residues. Trimming removed 7 bases from V and 3 bases from J; junction bases left unmatched: 3. CDR3 coding DNA: TGTGCCACCAGCGGGGACAGGGGGGACACTGAAGCTTTCTTT. It specifies CATSGDRGDTEAFF.

The chain couples TRBV24-1 to TRBJ1-4, with 7 bases that match TRBD1. The CDR3 is 14 residues long. Germline trimming cut 3 bases from V and 7 bases from J; bases unmatched to any gene: 4. Germline lookup yields CDR1 KGHDR and CDR2 SFDVKD. CDR3 in amino acids: CATSDPGQTEKLFF. The DNA of the CDR3 is TGTGCCACCAGTGATCCGGGACAGACTGAAAAACTGTTTTTT.

The rearrangement joins TRBV25-1 to TRBJ1-2; D is uncertain. The CDR3 spans 14 residues. CDR1 is MGHDK, CDR2 SYGVNS, per germline. V was trimmed by 2 bases and J by 2 bases, leaving 9 bases between them. DNA of the CDR3: TGTGCCAGCAGTGAAGGTGGAGAAAACTATGGCTACACCTTC. Translation: CASSEGGENYGYTF.

The genes are TRBV5-5 and TRBJ2-2, with 7 bases identical to TRBD2. The J segment lost 6 bases and the V segment lost 1 base, leaving 6 bases of the junction unmatched. Germline V gives CDR1 SGHKS, CDR2 YYEKEE (reference sequence). This CDR3 region has 15 residues. The CDR3 bases are TGTGCCAGCAGCTTGTCACTAGCGTTACCCGGGGAGCTGTTTTTT. Translated: CASSLSLALPGELFF.